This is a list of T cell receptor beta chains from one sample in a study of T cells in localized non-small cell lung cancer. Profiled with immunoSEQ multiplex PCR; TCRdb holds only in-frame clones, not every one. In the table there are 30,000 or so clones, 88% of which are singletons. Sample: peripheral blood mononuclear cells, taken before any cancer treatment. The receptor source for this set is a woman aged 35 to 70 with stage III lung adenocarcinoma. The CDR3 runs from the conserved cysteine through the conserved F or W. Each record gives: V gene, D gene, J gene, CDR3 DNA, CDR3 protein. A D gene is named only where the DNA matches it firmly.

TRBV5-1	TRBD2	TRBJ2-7	TGCGCCAGCAGCTTGCGGGGGGTCGTACCCTCTAGCTCCTACGAGCAGTACTTC	CASSLRGVVPSSSYEQYF
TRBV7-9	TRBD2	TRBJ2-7	TGTGCCAGCAGCCGCCGGACTAGCGGCACCCTCGAGCAGTACTTC	CASSRRTSGTLEQYF
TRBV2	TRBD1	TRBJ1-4	TGTGCCAGCAGGGCCGGGACAGTGAATGAAAAACTGTTTTTT	CASRAGTVNEKLFF
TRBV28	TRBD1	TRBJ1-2	TGTGCCAGCAGGGGGACAGGGGTTGACTATGGCTACACCTTC	CASRGTGVDYGYTF
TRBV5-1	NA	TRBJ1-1	TGCGCCAGCAGCTTGAACCAGGGATACACTGAAGCTTTCTTT	CASSLNQGYTEAFF
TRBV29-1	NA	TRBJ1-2	TGCAGCGCCGGGACGGACTATGGCTACACCTTC	CSAGTDYGYTF
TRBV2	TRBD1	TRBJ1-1	TGTGCCAGCAAGGACAGGGGCTCGAGTGATGAAGCTTTCTTT	CASKDRGSSDEAFF
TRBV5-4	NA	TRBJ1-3	TGTGCCAGCAGCTTGGCCGAGGGGGGGGGAAACACCATATATTTT	CASSLAEGGGNTIYF
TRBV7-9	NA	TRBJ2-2	TGTGCCAGCAGCTTAGGGGGTTACGCCGGGGAGCTGTTTTTT	CASSLGGYAGELFF
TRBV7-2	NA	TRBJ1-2	TGTGCCAGCAGCTTAGAGCTACTCGGGGGGACGGGCTACACCTTC	CASSLELLGGTGYTF
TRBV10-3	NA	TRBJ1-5	TGTGCCATCAGTGGAGACAGTAGCAATCAGCCCCAGCATTTT	CAISGDSSNQPQHF
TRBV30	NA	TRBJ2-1	TGTGCCTGGAATGGCGGGGTACTTTACAATGAGCAGTTCTTC	CAWNGGVLYNEQFF
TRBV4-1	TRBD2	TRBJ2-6	TGCGCCAGCAGCCGCGGGGGTTTTGTGGGGGCCAACGTCCTGACTTTC	CASSRGGFVGANVLTF
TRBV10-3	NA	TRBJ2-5	TGTGCCATCAGGCCTGAGGGGGAGACCCAGTACTTC	CAIRPEGETQYF
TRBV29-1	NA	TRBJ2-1	TGCAGCGTTGAGGGCGAAGTTGGGGTAGCGGCCTACAATGAGCAGTTCTTC	CSVEGEVGVAAYNEQFF
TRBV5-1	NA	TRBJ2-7	TGCGCCAGCAGCTTGGGTGGGTCCGAGCAGTACTTC	CASSLGGSEQYF
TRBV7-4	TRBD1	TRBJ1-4	TGTGCCAGCAGCTTCGGACAGGGAAGGACTAATGAAAAACTGTTTTTT	CASSFGQGRTNEKLFF
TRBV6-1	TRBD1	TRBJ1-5	TGTGCCAGCAGGTGGGACAGGGTGTTCAATCAGCCCCAGCATTTT	CASRWDRVFNQPQHF
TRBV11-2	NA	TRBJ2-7	TGTGCCAGCAGCTTAGATTATAACCTCGAGCAGTACTTC	CASSLDYNLEQYF
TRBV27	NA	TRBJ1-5	TGTGCCAGCAGTTTACAAAGTGGGAACCATCAGCCCCAGCATTTT	CASSLQSGNHQPQHF
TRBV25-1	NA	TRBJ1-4	TGTGCCAGCAGTTGGACGGGAGAGAATGAAAAACTGTTTTTT	CASSWTGENEKLFF
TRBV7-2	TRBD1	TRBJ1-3	TGTGCCAGCAGACCCGGACAGGGAATACCCTCTGGAAACACCATATATTTT	CASRPGQGIPSGNTIYF